This TCR beta chain was profiled in a study of T cell clonality in common variable immunodeficiency. Study conclusions and caveats: Authors noted CVID clonality's cause needs subpopulation repertoire sequencing. TCRbeta clonality was increased in CVID versus healthy controls.

The table lists this clone with many counts. The antigen remains undetermined. The sequence runs out 3 residues before the end of the CDR3; the remainder is reconstructed from the germline J gene. Germline loops: CDR1 LGHNA, CDR2 YNFKEQ. Germline trimming cut 5 bases from V and 7 bases from J; bases unmatched to any gene: 13. The CDR3 runs 17 residues. Clones were read by immunoSEQ multiplex PCR, and TCRdb kept only the in-frame ones, dropping some. The specimen has approximately 50,000 clones, none found just once. Material: peripheral blood mononuclear cells. The chain has TRBV4-2 and TRBJ2-1; TRBD2 aligns across 11 bases. This clonotype was obtained from a person aged 18-70 years in good health. CDR3 bases read: TGTGCCAGCAGCAAAGGGGGCACTAGCGGGAGTATGAATGAG. Its protein product is CASSKGGTSGSMNE. The CDR3 reads in full as CASSKGGTSGSMNEQFF.